This entry lists 9 T cell receptor beta chains sequenced from one sample in a study of T cell responses to AZD1222 COVID-19 vaccine. The data were produced by immunoSEQ multiplex PCR, yet TCRdb's version contains in-frame clones alone and is incomplete. The sample includes some 130,000 clones, approximately 93% of them seen just once. Here the sequenced sample was peripheral blood, taken on day 0 of AZD1222 vaccination. These receptors all stem from an adult in good health.

The J gene is TRBJ1-1, the V gene TRBV27; D may be TRBD1 (5 bases). This CDR3 has 15 residues. Germline values: CDR1 MNHEY, CDR2 SMNVEV (reference sequence). V was clipped by 0 bases and J by 5 bases, with 13 bases between them. CDR3 amino acids: CASSLSGRGRTEAFF. For the CDR3, the DNA is TGTGCCAGCAGTTTATCGGGAAGGGGTCGGACTGAAGCTTTCTTT.

The chain couples TRBV6-5 to TRBJ1-3, with D hard to call. Germline lookup yields CDR1 MNHEY and CDR2 SVGAGI. The V end was cut by 10 bases, the J end by 6 bases, with 10 bases between. This CDR3 comprises 11 residues. The CDR3 sequence is CATRVLNTIYF. CDR3 nucleotides: TGTGCCACCCGGGTCCTAAACACCATATATTTT.

In DNA form, the CDR3 reads TGTGCCAGCAGTTACTCGGTCAAGGGGACTGAAGCTTTCTTT. Residues: CASSYSVKGTEAFF. This chain uses TRBV6-5 with TRBJ1-1, with D tentatively TRBD1 (5 bases). Trimming took 0 bases from V and 5 from J, leaving 10 bases between them. Looked up from germline, CDR1 is MNHEY and CDR2 is SVGAGI. The CDR3 sequence is 14 residues long.

The chain employs TRBV9 and TRBJ2-3, with TRBD2 matching 11 bases. The CDR3 sequence is 17 residues long. The germline V gene encodes CDR1 SGDLS and CDR2 YYNGEE. Trimming removed 0 bases from V and 6 bases from J; junction bases left unmatched: 9. CDR3 nucleotide sequence: TGTGCCAGCAGCGTAGGAGCAGGGACTAGCGGCCAGGATACGCAGTATTTT. Translating it yields CASSVGAGTSGQDTQYF.

The gene calls are TRBV19 and TRBJ1-5; perhaps TRBD1 as D (6 bases). The CDR3 runs 15 residues. Trimming removed 7 bases at V and 7 bases at J, with 20 bases between. Germline V lookup: CDR1 LNHDA, CDR2 SQIVND (reference sequence). This CDR3 is CASTLKVRGGQPQHF. The CDR3 region has the DNA TGTGCCAGTACCCTGAAGGTCAGGGGTGGGCAGCCCCAGCATTTT.

The chain links TRBV6-1 to TRBJ1-2; 8 nucleotides line up with TRBD1. The length of the CDR3 is 15 residues. The ends lost 2 bases at V and 3 bases at J; junction bases unmatched: 5. Germline loops: CDR1 MNHNS, CDR2 SASEGT. CDR3 nucleotides: TGTGCCAGCAGTGAACCCGCAGGGGGCCACTATGGCTACACCTTC. This encodes CASSEPAGGHYGYTF.

The V and J genes are TRBV27 and TRBJ2-2, with D possibly matching TRBD1 (5 bases). Deletions cut 3 bases from V and 1 base from J, with 6 bases between. The CDR3 is made up of 14 amino acids. The germline V gene encodes CDR1 MNHEY and CDR2 SMNVEV (reference sequence). CDR3: CASSLGQNTGELFF. The DNA for the CDR3 is TGTGCCAGCAGTTTGGGGCAGAACACCGGGGAGCTGTTTTTT.

Note on this clone: Other DNA sequences in this sample translate to the same CDR3. The gene calls are TRBV7-3 and TRBJ1-1; possible D gene TRBD1, 5 bases. CDR1 and CDR2 (germline): SGHTA, FQGTGA. The ends were cut back, 4 bases at V and 8 bases at J, with 14 bases in the middle. The CDR3 contains 13 residues. In DNA form, the CDR3 reads TGTGCCAGCAGCTCGCTTGGGGGGACGGAAGCTTTCTTT. Its protein is CASSSLGGTEAFF.

The chain carries TRBV15 and TRBJ2-1, with 9 bases matching TRBD2. The CDR3 has 16 amino acids. CDR1 is LNHNV and CDR2 is YYDKDF in the germline V gene (reference sequence). V shed 1 base and J 3 bases; nucleotides not matched to a gene: 4. CDR3 residues: CATSRVRLAVYNEQFF. DNA of the CDR3: TGTGCCACCAGCAGAGTGAGACTAGCGGTCTACAATGAGCAGTTCTTC.